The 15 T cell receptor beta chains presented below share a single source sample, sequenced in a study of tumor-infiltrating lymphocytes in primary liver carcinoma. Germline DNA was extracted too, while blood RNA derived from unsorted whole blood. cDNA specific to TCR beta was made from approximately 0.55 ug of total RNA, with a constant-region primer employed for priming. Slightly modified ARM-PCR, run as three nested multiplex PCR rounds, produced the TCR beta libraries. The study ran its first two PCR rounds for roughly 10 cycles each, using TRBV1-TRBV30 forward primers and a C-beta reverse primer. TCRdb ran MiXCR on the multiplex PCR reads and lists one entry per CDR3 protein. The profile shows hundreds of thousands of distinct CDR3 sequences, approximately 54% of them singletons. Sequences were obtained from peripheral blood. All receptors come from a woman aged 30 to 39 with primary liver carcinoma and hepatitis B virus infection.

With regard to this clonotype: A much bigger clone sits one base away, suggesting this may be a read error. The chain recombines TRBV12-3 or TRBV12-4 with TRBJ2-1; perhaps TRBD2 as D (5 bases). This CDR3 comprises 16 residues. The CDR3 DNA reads TGTGTCAGCAGTTTAGCGCGGGCGTCCTCCTACAATGAGCAGTTCTTC. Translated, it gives CVSSLARASSYNEQFF.

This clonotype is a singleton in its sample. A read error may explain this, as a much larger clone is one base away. The DNA for the CDR3 is TGTGCCAGCAGCTCCCACTCCGGGACTAGCGGGAGGCAGTTCTTC. Its protein is CASSSHSGTSGRQFF. This chain uses TRBV5-5 with TRBJ2-1; TRBD2 matches at 14 bases. The CDR3 totals 15 residues. The V gene's germline CDR1 is SGHKS and CDR2 YYEKEE (reference sequence). Germline trimming cut 3 bases from V and 12 bases from J; bases unmatched to any gene: 8.

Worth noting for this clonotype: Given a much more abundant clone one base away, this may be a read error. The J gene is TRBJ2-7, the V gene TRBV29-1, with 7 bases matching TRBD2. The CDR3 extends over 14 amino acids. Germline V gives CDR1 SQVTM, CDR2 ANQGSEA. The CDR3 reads CNVARDYSSHEQYF. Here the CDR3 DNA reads TGCAACGTTGCCCGGGACTATAGCAGCCACGAGCAGTACTTC.

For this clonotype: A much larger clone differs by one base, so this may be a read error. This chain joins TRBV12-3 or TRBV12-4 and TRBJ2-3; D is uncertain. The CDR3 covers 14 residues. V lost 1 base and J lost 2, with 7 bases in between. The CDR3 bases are TGTGCCAGCAGTTTAGACTTACACACAGATACGCAGTATTTT. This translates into CASSLDLHTDTQYF.

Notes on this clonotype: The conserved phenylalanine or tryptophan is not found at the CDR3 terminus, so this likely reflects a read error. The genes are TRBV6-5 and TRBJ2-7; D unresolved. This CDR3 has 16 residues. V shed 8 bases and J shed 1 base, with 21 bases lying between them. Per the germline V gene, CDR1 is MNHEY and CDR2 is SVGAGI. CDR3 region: CASRKCNHLWSYEQYL. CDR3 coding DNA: TGTGCCAGCCGGAAATGCAACCACCTATGGTCCTACGAGCAGTACCTC.

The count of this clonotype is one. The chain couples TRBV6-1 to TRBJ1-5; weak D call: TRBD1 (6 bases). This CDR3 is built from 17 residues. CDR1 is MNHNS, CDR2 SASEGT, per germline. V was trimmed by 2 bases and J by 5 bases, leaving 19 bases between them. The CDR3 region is CASSESRQGWGYQPQHF. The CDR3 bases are TGTGCCAGCAGTGAAAGCAGGCAGGGGTGGGGGTATCAGCCCCAGCATTTT.

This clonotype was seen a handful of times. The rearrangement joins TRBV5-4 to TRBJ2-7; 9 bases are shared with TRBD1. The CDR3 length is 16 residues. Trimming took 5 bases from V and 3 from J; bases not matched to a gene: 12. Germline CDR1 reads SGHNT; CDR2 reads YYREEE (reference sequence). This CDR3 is CASSFSAGTGSYEQYF. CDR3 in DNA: TGTGCCAGCAGTTTTTCCGCCGGGACAGGGAGCTACGAGCAGTACTTC.

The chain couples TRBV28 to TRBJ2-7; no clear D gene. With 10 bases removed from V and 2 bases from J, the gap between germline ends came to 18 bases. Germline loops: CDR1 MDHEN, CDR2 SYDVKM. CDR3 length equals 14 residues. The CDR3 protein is CAIESPEPPYEQYF. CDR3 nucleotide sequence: TGTGCCATCGAGAGTCCCGAACCCCCCTACGAGCAGTACTTC.

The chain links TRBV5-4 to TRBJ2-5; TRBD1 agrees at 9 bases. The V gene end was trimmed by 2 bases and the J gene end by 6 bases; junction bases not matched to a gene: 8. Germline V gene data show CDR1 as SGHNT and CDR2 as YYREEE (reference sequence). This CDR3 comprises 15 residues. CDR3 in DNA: TGTGCCAGCAGCTTTAGGGACAGGGAATCACAGACCCAGTACTTC. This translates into CASSFRDRESQTQYF.

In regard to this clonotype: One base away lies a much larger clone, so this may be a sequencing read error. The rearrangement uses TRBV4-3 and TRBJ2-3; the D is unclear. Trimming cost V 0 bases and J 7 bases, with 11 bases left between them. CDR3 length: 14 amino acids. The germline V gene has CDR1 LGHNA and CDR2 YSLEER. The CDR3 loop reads CASSQERAAYTQYF. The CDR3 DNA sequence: TGCGCCAGCAGCCAAGAACGGGCAGCATATACGCAGTATTTT.

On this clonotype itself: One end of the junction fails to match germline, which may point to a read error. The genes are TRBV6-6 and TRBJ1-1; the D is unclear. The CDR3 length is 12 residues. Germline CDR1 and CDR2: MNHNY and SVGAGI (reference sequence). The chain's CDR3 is CANSPGNTEAFF. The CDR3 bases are TGTGCCAACAGTCCAGGGAACACTGAAGCTTTCTTT.

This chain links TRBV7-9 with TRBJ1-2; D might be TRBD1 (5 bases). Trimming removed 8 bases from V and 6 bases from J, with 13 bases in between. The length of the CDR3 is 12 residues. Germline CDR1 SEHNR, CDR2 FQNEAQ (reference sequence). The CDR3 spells CASRSGTDGYTF. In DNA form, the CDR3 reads TGTGCCAGCCGAAGTGGGACGGATGGCTACACCTTC.

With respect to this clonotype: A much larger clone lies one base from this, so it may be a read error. The chain's CDR3 is CASSRGTLGNEKLLF. The CDR3 bases are TGTGCCAGCAGCCGCGGGACACTCGGGAATGAAAAACTGCTTTTT. The chain uses TRBV6-5 and TRBJ1-4, with D perhaps matching TRBD1 (6 bases). The germline gives CDR1 MNHEY, CDR2 SVGAGI. This CDR3 comprises 15 residues.

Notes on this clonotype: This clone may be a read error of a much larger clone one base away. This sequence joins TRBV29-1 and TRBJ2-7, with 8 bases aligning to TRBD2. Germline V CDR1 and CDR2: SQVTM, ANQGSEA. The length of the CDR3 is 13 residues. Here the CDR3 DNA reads TGCAGCGTCGGACTAGCAGCTGACTACGAGAAGTACTTC. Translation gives CSVGLAADYEKYF.

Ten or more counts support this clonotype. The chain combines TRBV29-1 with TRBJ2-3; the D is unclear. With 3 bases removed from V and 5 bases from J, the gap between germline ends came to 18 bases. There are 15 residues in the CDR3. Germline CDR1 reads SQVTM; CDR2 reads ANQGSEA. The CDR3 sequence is CSVDGRGPLGDTQYF. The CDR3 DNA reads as TGCAGCGTTGATGGTCGTGGGCCCCTGGGAGATACGCAGTATTTT.